The 24 T cell receptor beta chains presented below share a single source sample, sequenced in a study of identical twins (dated by TCRdb to about 2016). The method was 5' RACE. The listed sequencing device is Illumina HiSeq 2000. TCRdb reprocessed the public reads (quality trimming at Q25 with fastp, clone calling with MiXCR) and kept in-frame beta chains. Each entry is one CDR3 protein sequence, shown with its most common DNA and genes. This sample has hundreds of thousands of distinct CDR3 sequences in its table, and roughly 18% of those were observed once. The ten most abundant clones make up around 14% of the sample. The same specimen was also included in a second study, on T cells expressing NK-cell markers.

Sequencing input: PBMCs. The receptor set was obtained from a woman under 30 in good health.

This clonotype was observed a few times. The J gene is TRBJ1-1, the V gene TRBV29-1; D unresolved. V lost 5 bases, J lost 0 bases, and 10 bases lay in between. Germline values: CDR1 SQVTM, CDR2 ANQGSEA. This CDR3 region has 13 residues. The CDR3 coding sequence is TGCAGCGTTTTTCCGGATTTGAACACTGAAGCTTTCTTT. Translated: CSVFPDLNTEAFF.

J is TRBJ2-7 and V is TRBV20-1; D may correspond to TRBD1 or TRBD2 (5 bases each). Germline CDR1 reads DFQATT; CDR2 reads SNEGSKA (reference sequence). Trimming cost V 3 bases and J 6 bases, with 21 bases left between them. The CDR3 spans 15 residues. CDR3 protein: CSARGRGGRHSEQYF. CDR3 nucleotide sequence: TGCAGTGCTAGGGGGCGAGGAGGCCGGCACTCCGAGCAGTACTTC.

V usage is TRBV6-5 and J usage is TRBJ2-1, with D maybe TRBD2 (7 bases). This CDR3 contains 14 residues. Trimming shortened V by 2 bases and J by 7 bases, and 12 bases separated the two germline ends. Germline V lookup: CDR1 MNHEY, CDR2 SVGAGI. The CDR3 loop is CASSYGGAVNEQFF. The DNA for the CDR3 is TGTGCCAGCAGTTACGGGGGGGCAGTGAATGAGCAGTTCTTC.

This chain uses TRBV3-1 with TRBJ2-3, with 10 bases identical to TRBD2. The CDR3 extends over 15 amino acids. After removal of 5 bases from V and 6 bases from J, the junction contained 8 bases not matched to a gene. Germline CDR1 LGHDT, CDR2 YNNKEL (reference sequence). This chain's CDR3 is CASSMTSGRWDTQYF. CDR3 in DNA: TGTGCCAGCAGCATGACTAGCGGGCGATGGGATACGCAGTATTTT.

There are a few counts of this clonotype. The chain employs TRBV5-5 and TRBJ2-1; 10 bases line up with TRBD1. The CDR3 is 14 residues long. Germline V gene data show CDR1 as SGHKS and CDR2 as YYEKEE (reference sequence). V dropped 0 bases and J dropped 15; count of bases not matched to a gene: 9. CDR3: CASSLEGSGTGVFF. The CDR3 nucleotides read TGTGCCAGCAGCTTGGAGGGTTCGGGGACAGGGGTGTTCTTC. Using reference TRBV5-5 and TRBJ2-1 for the parts outside the CDR3, the full variable domain is DAGVTQSPTHLIKTRGQQVTLRCSPISGHKSVSWYQQVLGQGPQFIFQYYEKEERGRGNFPDRFSARQFPNYSSELNVNALLLGDSALYLCASSLEGSGTGVFFGPGTRLTVL.

This clonotype has at least ten counts. This rearrangement joins TRBV12-3 or TRBV12-4 to TRBJ2-3; D call uncertain. Trimming took 6 bases from V and 1 from J, leaving 8 bases between them. The CDR3 is 13 amino acids. CDR3 bases: TGTGCCAGCAGCTCGGGCCGCACAGATACGCAGTATTTT. Translation gives CASSSGRTDTQYF.

This clonotype was counted between two and nine times. V usage is TRBV20-1 and J usage is TRBJ2-7, with D maybe TRBD2 (6 bases). From germline, CDR1 is DFQATT and CDR2 SNEGSKA (reference sequence). The CDR3 loop spans 15 amino acids. Between the trimmed V and J ends, which lost 1 base and 0 bases, there was a span of 13 bases. CDR3 in amino acids: CSARGGLTSSYEQYF. As DNA, the CDR3 is TGCAGTGCTAGAGGGGGACTCACGAGCTCCTACGAGCAGTACTTC.

This clonotype was recorded a few times. This chain joins TRBV28 and TRBJ2-1, with TRBD1 identical over 7 bases. Trimming took 8 bases from V and 5 from J; bases not matched to a gene: 9. This CDR3 contains 14 residues. Germline V CDR1 and CDR2: MDHEN, SYDVKM. This chain's CDR3 is CASPQGTLHNEQFF. CDR3 DNA sequence: TGTGCCAGCCCACAGGGGACCCTTCACAATGAGCAGTTCTTC.

The V gene is TRBV6-2 or TRBV6-3, the J gene TRBJ1-5; the D is unclear. CDR1 MNHEY and CDR2 SVGEGT come from the germline V gene. Trimming left V 5 bases short and J 3 bases short, with 5 bases between. The CDR3 contains 12 residues. The CDR3 nucleotides read TGTGCCAGCAGTAAGCCCAATCAGCCCCAGCATTTT. Its translation: CASSKPNQPQHF.

Only a few counts were recorded for this clonotype. The CDR3 region is CASSYGRVSSYNEQFF. The DNA of the CDR3 is TGTGCCAGCAGTTACGGGCGGGTGAGCTCCTACAATGAGCAGTTCTTC. The rearrangement uses TRBV6-2 or TRBV6-3 and TRBJ2-1, with D perhaps matching TRBD2 (5 bases). This CDR3 is 16 amino acids long. With 2 bases removed from V and 0 bases from J, the gap between germline ends came to 11 bases. The germline V gene has CDR1 MNHEY and CDR2 SVGEGT.

This clonotype was detected only a few times. The chain uses TRBV20-1 and TRBJ1-2, with D possibly matching TRBD1 (5 bases). Germline values: CDR1 DFQATT, CDR2 SNEGSKA (reference sequence). V was cut by 3 bases and J by 3 bases, with 11 bases left in between. The CDR3 is 13 amino acids. The CDR3 sequence: CSARVAGDYGYTF. The DNA of the CDR3 is TGCAGTGCTAGGGTAGCGGGGGACTATGGCTACACCTTC.

This clonotype has only a few counts. This rearrangement joins TRBV20-1 to TRBJ2-5; 9 nucleotides line up with TRBD2. Trimming took 1 base from V and 2 from J; bases not matched to a gene: 2. The CDR3 has 14 residues. In germline, CDR1 is DFQATT, CDR2 SNEGSKA (reference sequence). The CDR3 protein is CSARGLAGQETQYF. CDR3 DNA: TGCAGTGCTAGAGGCCTAGCGGGACAAGAGACCCAGTACTTC.

This clonotype was observed a handful of times. Sequence at one end of the junction differs from germline and may be a read error. The rearrangement joins TRBV12-3 or TRBV12-4 to TRBJ1-1; D is perhaps TRBD1 (6 bases). The CDR3 length is 13 residues. The CDR3, as DNA: TGTGCCAGCAGTTTGGGGGGGGGGCGGACTGAAGCTTTT. Translating it yields CASSLGGGRTEAF.

There are a few counts of this clonotype. The chain links TRBV7-2 to TRBJ2-3; D call uncertain. With 3 bases removed from V and 0 bases from J, the gap between germline ends came to 10 bases. The CDR3 consists of 15 residues. Germline CDR1 SGHTA, CDR2 FQGNSA. CDR3 nucleotides: TGTGCCAGCAGCTTGGCCAGATTAAGCACAGATACGCAGTATTTT. This translates into CASSLARLSTDTQYF.

This clonotype was detected a few times. The V call is TRBV20-1, the J call TRBJ2-1; D is perhaps TRBD2 (5 bases). V was clipped by 3 bases and J by 2 bases, with 17 bases between them. There are 16 residues in the CDR3. CDR1 is DFQATT and CDR2 is SNEGSKA in the germline V gene (reference sequence). The CDR3 nucleotides read TGCAGTGCTAGGATTAGCGCAATAAAAGCCTACAATGAGCAGTTCTTC. Its translation: CSARISAIKAYNEQFF.

The genes are TRBV29-1 and TRBJ2-3; tentatively, D is TRBD1 or TRBD2 (5 bases each). V dropped 3 bases and J dropped 6 bases, with 10 bases sitting between them. Germline CDR1 SQVTM, CDR2 ANQGSEA. This CDR3 contains 12 residues. In nucleotides, the CDR3 is TGCAGCGTTGACGAGGGGCTTGATACGCAGTATTTT. Residues: CSVDEGLDTQYF.

This clonotype was detected only a few times. The rearrangement links TRBV20-1 to TRBJ1-1, with D unclear. The CDR3 length is 12 residues. The germline CDR1 and CDR2 sequences are DFQATT and SNEGSKA (reference sequence). V lost 6 bases to trimming and J lost 1 base, with 9 bases between them. The CDR3: CSAKQRNTEAFF. The CDR3 bases are TGCAGTGCAAAACAGCGGAACACTGAAGCTTTCTTT.

This clonotype came up a few times. CDR3 residues: CASSTLGQGTSYEQYF. The DNA for the CDR3 is TGTGCCAGCAGCACGTTAGGACAGGGTACTTCCTACGAGCAGTACTTC. This chain connects TRBV7-2 to TRBJ2-7, with 8 nucleotides matching TRBD1. The CDR3 consists of 16 residues. The germline V gene has CDR1 SGHTA and CDR2 FQGNSA. Unmatched junction bases numbered 10, after V lost 5 bases and J lost 1 base.

This clonotype has a handful of counts. The chain combines TRBV6-5 with TRBJ2-1; no definite D call. This CDR3 is built from 12 residues. V shed 5 bases and J shed 8 bases, with 10 bases lying between them. From germline, CDR1 is MNHEY and CDR2 SVGAGI. This CDR3 reads CASSKTLDEQFF. CDR3 nucleotides: TGTGCCAGCAGTAAAACATTGGATGAGCAGTTCTTC.

This clonotype was detected only a few times. The chain couples TRBV5-1 to TRBJ1-1, with a possible D match to TRBD1 (5 bases). CDR3 length: 15 amino acids. Germline V CDR1 and CDR2: SGHRS, YFSETQ. Trimming took 5 bases from V and 3 from J, leaving 17 bases between them. Here the CDR3 reads CASSSQPGGDTEAFF. The CDR3, as DNA: TGCGCCAGCAGTTCCCAGCCCGGGGGGGACACTGAAGCTTTCTTT.

V and J are TRBV15 and TRBJ2-2; D is ambiguous. Trimming shortened V by 8 bases and J by 4 bases, and 8 bases separated the two germline ends. The CDR3 covers 12 residues. The germline gives CDR1 LNHNV, CDR2 YYDKDF (reference sequence). In DNA form, the CDR3 reads TGTGCCACCGCGACAAGCACCGGGGAGCTGTTTTTT. It translates to CATATSTGELFF.

This chain links TRBV19 with TRBJ1-6; possible D gene TRBD1, 6 bases. Germline V CDR1 and CDR2: LNHDA, SQIVND (reference sequence). This CDR3 has 14 amino acids. V lost 7 bases to trimming and J lost 7 bases, with 14 bases between them. The chain's CDR3 is CASTEGGRNSPLHF. The DNA of the CDR3 is TGTGCCAGTACGGAGGGGGGTAGAAATTCACCCCTCCACTTT.

CDR3 residues: CASQQGTSGRSGELFF. CDR3 DNA: TGTGCGAGTCAACAGGGGACTAGCGGGAGATCCGGGGAGCTGTTTTTT. This chain uses TRBV9 with TRBJ2-2, with 14 bases identical to TRBD2. This CDR3 contains 16 residues. Germline assignment: CDR1 SGDLS and CDR2 YYNGEE.

The chain links TRBV5-1 to TRBJ2-7; D might be TRBD1 or TRBD2, each matching 5 bases. Germline CDR1 reads SGHRS; CDR2 reads YFSETQ. V lost 4 bases and J lost 5, with 16 bases in between. CDR3 length equals 14 residues. The CDR3 reads CASSPRGRGNEQYF. For the CDR3, the DNA is TGCGCCAGCAGCCCGAGGGGAAGAGGGAACGAGCAGTACTTC.